Listed below are T cell receptor beta chains from one sample, sequenced in a study of CD8+CD57+ T cells in acquired aplastic anemia. TCRdb re-called the reads through MiXCR, storing one row per CDR3 protein. The data show 150,000 to 200,000 distinct CDR3 sequences, with around half seen just once and approximately 1% held by the top ten. The sample consisted of sorted CD4+, CD8+, or CD8+CD57+ T cells (not recorded which) from PBMCs. The receptors were sampled from a human donor with aplastic anemia. CDR3s include the opening cysteine and the closing phenylalanine or tryptophan. A D gene is named only where the DNA matches it firmly. Expanded clones are given a class, and other clones once, few, many or no size at all.

TRBV20-1	many	TRBJ2-7	TRBD2	TGCAGTTCGGGACTAGCGGGGGGTTATCCCTACGAGCAGTACTTC	CSSGLAGGYPYEQYF
TRBV10-3	-	TRBJ2-2	TRBD1	TGTGCCATCAGGGGGACAGGTAACACCGGGGAGCTGTTTTTT	CAIRGTGNTGELFF
TRBV27	many	TRBJ1-6	-	TGTGCCAGCGGGCCAGGGGCTAGCTCCTATAATTCACCCCTCCACTTT	CASGPGASSYNSPLHF
TRBV15	-	TRBJ2-7	-	TGTGCCACCAGGGAGGGGATCGGGAGCTCCTACGAGCAGTACTTC	CATREGIGSSYEQYF
TRBV9	many	TRBJ2-5	TRBD1	TGTGCCAGCAGCGCCAGGGGGCTGGAGACCCAGTACTTC	CASSARGLETQYF
TRBV7-8	many	TRBJ1-2	TRBD1	TGTGCCAGCAGCTACCGCGGGACAGGGATGAGCTATGGCTACACCTTC	CASSYRGTGMSYGYTF
TRBV15	-	TRBJ1-5	-	TGTGCCACCAGCCCACTCCTAAGGGGGGGTCAGCCCCAGCATTTT	CATSPLLRGGQPQHF
TRBV12-3/TRBV12-4	once	TRBJ2-7	-	TGTGCCAGCAGTTTAGCCGCCAACGAGCAGTACTTC	CASSLAANEQYF
TRBV20-1	many	TRBJ1-2	TRBD1	TGCAGTGCTATAAGACAGGGGACTGCGGATATACATGGCTACACCTTC	CSAIRQGTADIHGYTF
TRBV2	many	TRBJ1-1	-	TGTGCCAGCAGTGACATGTGGGGGTACGCTGAAGCTTTCTTT	CASSDMWGYAEAFF
TRBV5-1	many	TRBJ1-1	-	TGCGCCAGCAGGGGGGATGACACTGAAGCTTTCTTT	CASRGDDTEAFF
TRBV27	few	TRBJ1-1	TRBD1	TGTGCCAGCAGACGAGTACCTATACGACAGGGGTTAACTGAAGCTTTCTTT	CASRRVPIRQGLTEAFF
TRBV7-6	many	TRBJ1-1	-	TGTGCCAGCAGCTTCCGTGACACTGAAGCTTTCTTT	CASSFRDTEAFF
TRBV5-8	-	TRBJ2-7	TRBD1	TGTGCCAGCGCCGCCCCTGGGACAGTGGCCTACGAGCAGTACTTC	CASAAPGTVAYEQYF
TRBV29-1	-	TRBJ1-1	-	TGCAGCGTTCAACAGGGTCCCCCTGAAGCTTTCTTT	CSVQQGPPEAFF
TRBV5-1	-	TRBJ1-1	-	TGCGCCAGCAGCTTGTCGCCGGGATCGAACACTGAAGCTTTCTTT	CASSLSPGSNTEAFF
TRBV12-5	many	TRBJ1-2	-	TGTGCTAGTGGCCTCGTGGCAGGCGCGAACTATGGCTACACCTTC	CASGLVAGANYGYTF
TRBV9	-	TRBJ2-3	TRBD2	TGTGCCAGCAGCAACCTGGGACTAGCGGGGGATCGGGGCACAGATACGCAGTATTTT	CASSNLGLAGDRGTDTQYF
TRBV20-1	-	TRBJ2-7	-	TGCAGTGCTAGAACCCTGCAGGCGAGCCCCTACGAGCAGTACTTC	CSARTLQASPYEQYF
TRBV15	-	TRBJ1-1	-	TGTGCCACCAGCCAGGTGGGGGGGAACACTGAAGCTTTCTTT	CATSQVGGNTEAFF
TRBV6-5	many	TRBJ1-1	-	TGTGCCAGCATTCCGGACATCGGGAACACTGAAGCTTTCTTT	CASIPDIGNTEAFF
TRBV10-2	-	TRBJ2-3	TRBD2	TGCGCCAGCAGTGGGTCGACTAGCGGGGGGCTGGTCACAGATACGCAGTATTTT	CASSGSTSGGLVTDTQYF
TRBV7-9	-	TRBJ2-7	-	TGTGCCAGCACCCGCTCGGGCAGCCCCTACGAGCGGTACTTC	CASTRSGSPYERYF
TRBV11-1	many	TRBJ2-5	TRBD2	TGTGCCAGCAGCTTAGCGCGGGGGGCCTCGAGAGAGACCCAGTACTTC	CASSLARGASRETQYF
TRBV4-1	-	TRBJ1-2	-	TGCGCCAGCAGCCAAGGAACGGGGGTCTCCTATGGCTACACCTTC	CASSQGTGVSYGYTF
TRBV20-1	many	TRBJ1-4	TRBD1	TGCAGTGCTAGCCAACCCAGGGGGTTTAATGAAAAACTGTTTTTT	CSASQPRGFNEKLFF
TRBV7-8	-	TRBJ2-1	TRBD2	TGTGCCAGCAGCTTCGGACTAGCGGGGGCTCGTGAGCAGTTCTTC	CASSFGLAGAREQFF
TRBV25-1	few	TRBJ2-1	-	TGTGCCAGCAGTGAAGGACAGTACAATGAGCAGTTCTTC	CASSEGQYNEQFF
TRBV10-1	many	TRBJ1-2	TRBD1	TGCGCCAGCAGTTCCGACAGGGCTGGCGGTGGCTACACCTTC	CASSSDRAGGGYTF
TRBV10-3	once	TRBJ2-3	-	TGTGCCATCAGTGAGTCGGCGGTTACAGATACGCAGTATTTT	CAISESAVTDTQYF
TRBV7-2	many	TRBJ2-7	-	TGTGCCAGCAGCAACTCCTACGAGCAGTACTTC	CASSNSYEQYF
TRBV9	many	TRBJ2-3	TRBD2	TGTGCCAGCAGCGTAGCGGTCGGGGGGGCCTTAGATACGCAGTATTTT	CASSVAVGGALDTQYF
TRBV10-3	-	TRBJ1-2	-	TGTGCCATCAGTGAGTCCGGGGACTATGGCTACACCTTC	CAISESGDYGYTF
TRBV12-3/TRBV12-4	many	TRBJ2-7	-	TGTGCCAGCAGTTTAGACAGGAGGAGCTCCTACGAGCAGTACTTC	CASSLDRRSSYEQYF
TRBV7-2	many	TRBJ2-5	-	TGTGCCAGCAGCTTAGTCGCAGGGAGGCAAGAGACCCAGTACTTC	CASSLVAGRQETQYF
TRBV5-1	many	TRBJ1-5	-	TGCGCCAGCAGCCCAGGGGCCAGCAATCAGCCCCAGCATTTT	CASSPGASNQPQHF
TRBV3-1	-	TRBJ1-1	TRBD1	TGTGCCAGCAGCGACCCGACAGGGATGAACACTGAAGCTTTCTTT	CASSDPTGMNTEAFF
TRBV27	-	TRBJ1-5	TRBD1	TGTGCCAGCAGCGAACAGGGGGTAGACCAGCCCCAGCATTTT	CASSEQGVDQPQHF
TRBV7-9	once	TRBJ2-7	-	TGTGCCAGCAGCCACGGACCTTACGAGCAGTACTTC	CASSHGPYEQYF
TRBV10-3	-	TRBJ1-1	-	TGTGCCACCCAAGGTGGGAGTATCGCTGAAGCTTTCTTT	CATQGGSIAEAFF
TRBV6-6	many	TRBJ2-1	TRBD1	TGTGCCAGCAGATGGGACAGTTACAATGAGCAGTTCTTC	CASRWDSYNEQFF
TRBV6-5	-	TRBJ1-6	-	TGTGCCAGCAGTTACTCCCGGGCGAGAGGTAATTCACCCCTCCACTTT	CASSYSRARGNSPLHF
TRBV20-1	-	TRBJ1-2	-	TGCAGTGCTAGAGATGGATCCGGGGGTGGCTACACCTTC	CSARDGSGGGYTF
TRBV24-1	many	TRBJ1-4	-	TGTGCCACCAGTGATGGGGGTGGCCGTTTTCTGGAAAAACTGTTTTTT	CATSDGGGRFLEKLFF
TRBV6-1	many	TRBJ1-5	-	TGTGCCAGCAGGGATGATCTCCCCAATCAGCCCCAGCATTTT	CASRDDLPNQPQHF
TRBV7-9	-	TRBJ1-1	TRBD1	TGTGCCAGCAGCGCCCACAGGGGGCTCGGCACTGAAGCTTTCTTT	CASSAHRGLGTEAFF